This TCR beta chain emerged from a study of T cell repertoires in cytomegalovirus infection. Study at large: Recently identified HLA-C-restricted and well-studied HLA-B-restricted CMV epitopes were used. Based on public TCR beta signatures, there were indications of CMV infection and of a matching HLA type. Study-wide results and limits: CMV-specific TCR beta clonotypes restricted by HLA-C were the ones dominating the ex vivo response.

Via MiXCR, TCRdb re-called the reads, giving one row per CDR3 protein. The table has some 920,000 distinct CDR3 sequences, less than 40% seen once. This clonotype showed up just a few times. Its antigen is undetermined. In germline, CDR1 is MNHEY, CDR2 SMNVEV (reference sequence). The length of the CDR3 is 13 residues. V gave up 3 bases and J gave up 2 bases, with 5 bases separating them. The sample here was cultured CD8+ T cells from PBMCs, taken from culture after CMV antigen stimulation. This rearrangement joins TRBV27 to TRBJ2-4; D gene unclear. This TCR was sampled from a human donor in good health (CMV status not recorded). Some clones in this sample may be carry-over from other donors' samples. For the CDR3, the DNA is TGTGCCAGCAGTTTGAACCCCAAAAACATTCAGTACTTC. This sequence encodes CASSLNPKNIQYF.